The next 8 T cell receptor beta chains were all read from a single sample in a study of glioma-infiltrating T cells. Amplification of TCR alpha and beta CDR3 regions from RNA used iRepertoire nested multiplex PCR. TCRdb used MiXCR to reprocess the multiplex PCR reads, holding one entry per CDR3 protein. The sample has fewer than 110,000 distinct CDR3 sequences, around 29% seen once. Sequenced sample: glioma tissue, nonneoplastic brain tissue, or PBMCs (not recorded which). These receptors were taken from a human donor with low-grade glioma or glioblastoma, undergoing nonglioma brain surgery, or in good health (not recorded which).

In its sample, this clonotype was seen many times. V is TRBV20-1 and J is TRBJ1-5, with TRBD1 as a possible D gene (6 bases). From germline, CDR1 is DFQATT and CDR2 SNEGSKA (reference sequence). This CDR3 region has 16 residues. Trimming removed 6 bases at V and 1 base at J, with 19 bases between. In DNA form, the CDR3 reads TGCAGTGCCCCGACAGGAGGGAGGCCAAGCAATCAGCCCCAGCATTTT. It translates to CSAPTGGRPSNQPQHF.

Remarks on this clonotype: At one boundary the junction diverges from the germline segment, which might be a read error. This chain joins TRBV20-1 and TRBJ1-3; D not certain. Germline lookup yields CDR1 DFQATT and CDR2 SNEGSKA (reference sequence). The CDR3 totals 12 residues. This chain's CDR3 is CGAKGPGNTIYF. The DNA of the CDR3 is TGCGGTGCTAAAGGGCCGGGAAACACCATATATTTT.

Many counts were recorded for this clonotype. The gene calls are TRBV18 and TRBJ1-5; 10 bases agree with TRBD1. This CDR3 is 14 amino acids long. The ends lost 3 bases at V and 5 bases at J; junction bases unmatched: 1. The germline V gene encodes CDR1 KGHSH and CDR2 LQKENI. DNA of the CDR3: TGTGCCAGCTCACCGGGACAGGGGTATCAGCCCCAGCATTTT. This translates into CASSPGQGYQPQHF.

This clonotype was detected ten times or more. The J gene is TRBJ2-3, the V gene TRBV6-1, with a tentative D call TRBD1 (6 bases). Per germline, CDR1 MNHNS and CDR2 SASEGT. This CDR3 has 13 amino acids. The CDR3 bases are TGTGCAGGACGGGACACCAGGACAGATACGCAGTATTTT. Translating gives CAGRDTRTDTQYF.

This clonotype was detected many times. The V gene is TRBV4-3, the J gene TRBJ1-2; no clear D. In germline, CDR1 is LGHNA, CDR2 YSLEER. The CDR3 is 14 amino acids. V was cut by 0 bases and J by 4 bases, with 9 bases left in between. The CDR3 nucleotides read TGCGCCAGCAGCCAAGATAGGAGTGGCTATGGCTACACCTTC. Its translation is CASSQDRSGYGYTF.

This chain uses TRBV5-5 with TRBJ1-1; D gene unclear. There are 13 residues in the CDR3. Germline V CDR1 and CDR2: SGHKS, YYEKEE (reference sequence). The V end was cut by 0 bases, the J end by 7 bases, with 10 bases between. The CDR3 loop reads CASSLVVRGEAFF. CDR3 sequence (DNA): TGTGCCAGCAGCTTGGTCGTGAGAGGTGAAGCTTTCTTT.

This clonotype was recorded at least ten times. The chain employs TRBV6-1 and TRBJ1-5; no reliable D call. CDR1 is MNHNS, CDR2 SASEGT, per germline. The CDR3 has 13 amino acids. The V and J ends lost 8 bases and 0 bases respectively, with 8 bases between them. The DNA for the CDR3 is TGTGCCAGCTGGGGAGGTAGCAATCAGCCCCAGCATTTT. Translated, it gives CASWGGSNQPQHF.

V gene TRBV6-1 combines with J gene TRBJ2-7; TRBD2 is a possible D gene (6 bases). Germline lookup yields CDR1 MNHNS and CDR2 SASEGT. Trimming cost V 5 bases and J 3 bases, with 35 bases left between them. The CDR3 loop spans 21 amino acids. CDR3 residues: CASSFWIHADNTSGEDYEQYF. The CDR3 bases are TGTGCCAGCAGTTTCTGGATCCACGCGGACAACACTTCGGGGGAGGACTACGAGCAGTACTTC.